This T cell receptor (beta chain) was sequenced in a study of response to subunit inactivated influenza vaccine. General study results and limits: New T cells are recruited in small numbers by each seasonal influenza vaccination, according to the authors' suggestion.

In the case of this clonotype: What it recognizes is unknown.

The CDR3 covers 13 residues. In germline, CDR1 is MNHEY, CDR2 SVGEGT. Deletions cut 5 bases from V and 1 base from J, with 8 bases between. TCRdb reprocessed the RT-PCR reads with MiXCR, giving one entry per CDR3 protein. This table has more than 600,000 distinct CDR3 sequences, 18% appearing once. This material consisted of PBMCs from blood, taken 5 days after vaccination. The chain joins TRBV6-2 or TRBV6-3 to TRBJ1-1; D not resolved. The origin of this receptor is a man aged 45-65 years who received an inactivated influenza vaccine. The CDR3 DNA follows: TGTGCCAGCAGTCCAATGCGGAACACTGAAGCTTTCTTT. Its translation is CASSPMRNTEAFF.